The present TCR beta chain was sequenced within a study of T cell changes during pregnancy in multiple sclerosis. Method: immunoSEQ multiplex PCR; TCRdb's copy keeps in-frame clones and lacks some. The sample lists 60,000 to 70,000 clones, approximately 90% seen once, with more than 1.4% in the top ten. This clone is judged medium-sized (0.01 to 0.1%). CDR3 length: 15 residues. Trimming shortened V by 4 bases and J by 4 bases, and 14 bases separated the two germline ends. Germline V gene sequence: CDR1 LGHNA, CDR2 YNFKEQ. This sample comprised peripheral blood, obtained in the second trimester of pregnancy. V usage is TRBV4-2 and J usage is TRBJ1-5; D is unresolved. The sequence was obtained from a female donor with multiple sclerosis, enrolled in a pregnancy study. The CDR3 sequence: CASSPSAGTNQPQHF. CDR3 nucleotide sequence: TGTGCCAGCAGCCCTAGCGCGGGCACGAATCAGCCCCAGCATTTT.